The 11 T cell receptor beta chains in this list originate from one sample, sequenced in a study of cytomegalovirus exposure and HLA in healthy donors. Vbeta (60) and Jbeta (13) primers were used in the PCR. Sequenced by immunoSEQ multiplex PCR; TCRdb stores in-frame clones only, minus some. The data show about 190,000 clones, 75% to 90% seen once. Sequenced input: PBMCs. The receptors shown here come from a man aged 40-49 years in good health and CMV-seropositive.

The V gene is TRBV9, the J gene TRBJ2-2; 10 bases are shared with TRBD1. The CDR3 is 16 amino acids. V shed 3 bases, J shed 3 bases, and the junction held 5 bases outside the gene matches. The germline V gene encodes CDR1 SGDLS and CDR2 YYNGEE. In nucleotides, the CDR3 is TGTGCCAGCAGCGGACAGGGGGCAAAGGACACCGGGGAGCTGTTTTTT. The encoded protein is CASSGQGAKDTGELFF.

The genes are TRBV30 and TRBJ2-2, with D possibly matching TRBD1 (5 bases). Germline lookup yields CDR1 GTSNPN and CDR2 SVGIG (reference sequence). The CDR3 has 16 residues. Trimming took 0 bases from V and 6 from J, leaving 17 bases between them. In nucleotides, the CDR3 is TGTGCCTGGAGTGTACTTGGACACCAGGACGCCGGGGAGCTGTTTTTT. As protein: CAWSVLGHQDAGELFF.

This chain connects TRBV7-9 to TRBJ1-1, with D possibly TRBD1 on 5 matching bases. Between the trimmed V and J ends, which lost 4 bases and 7 bases, there was a span of 10 bases. Germline V gene sequence: CDR1 SEHNR, CDR2 FQNEAQ (reference sequence). The CDR3 consists of 12 residues. The CDR3 DNA reads as TGTGCCAGCAGCTCGCAGGGCTATGAAGCTTTCTTT. It translates to CASSSQGYEAFF.

The V call is TRBV5-6, the J call TRBJ2-5; no clear D gene. The DNA matches TRBJ2-7 better at its end, which makes the J call doubtful. CDR1 and CDR2 (germline): SGHDT, YYEEEE. The CDR3 contains 12 residues. CDR3 sequence: CASSSRPYEQYF. The CDR3 DNA reads as TGTGCCAGCAGCTCTAGGCCCTACGAGCAGTACTTC.

The chain carries TRBV27 and TRBJ2-6, with D perhaps matching TRBD2 (6 bases). This CDR3 is 18 amino acids long. Between the trimmed V and J ends, which lost 0 bases and 0 bases, there was a span of 12 bases. The germline CDR1 and CDR2 sequences are MNHEY and SMNVEV (reference sequence). CDR3: CASSLSGTLPSGANVLTF. The CDR3 DNA follows: TGTGCCAGCAGTTTATCCGGGACTCTTCCCTCTGGGGCCAACGTCCTGACTTTC.

This rearrangement joins TRBV30 to TRBJ1-2, with D unclear. Germline assignment: CDR1 GTSNPN and CDR2 SVGIG (reference sequence). With 8 bases removed from V and 1 base from J, the gap between germline ends came to 11 bases. There are 12 residues in the CDR3. The DNA of the CDR3 is TGTGCCCACCAAGAGGGTAACTATGGCTACACCTTC. Protein product: CAHQEGNYGYTF. The entire variable domain, with the rest obtained from reference TRBV30 and TRBJ1-2, is as follows: SQTIHQWPATLVQPVGSPLSLECTVEGTSNPNLYWYRQAAGRGLQLLFYSVGIGQISSEVPQNLSASRPQDRQFILSSKKLLLSDSGFYLCAHQEGNYGYTFGSGTRLTVV.

CDR3 nucleotide sequence: TGTGCCAGCAGATCCGGGACAGGGCAACGCGGGAGCTATGGCTACACCTTC. Its protein product is CASRSGTGQRGSYGYTF. This chain joins TRBV7-2 and TRBJ1-2; 9 nucleotides agree with TRBD1. CDR1 and CDR2 from the germline V gene are SGHTA and FQGNSA. The junction had 15 bases not matched to a gene; V was cut back by 6 bases and J by 4 bases. This CDR3 has 17 residues.

The rearrangement uses TRBV6-5 and TRBJ2-4; 9 nucleotides match TRBD1. J was trimmed by 1 base and V by 2 bases; bases with no gene match: 3. Germline assignment: CDR1 MNHEY and CDR2 SVGAGI. The CDR3 runs to 16 residues. CDR3 residues: CASSYMGTGAKNIQYF. In DNA form, the CDR3 reads TGTGCCAGCAGTTACATGGGGACAGGGGCCAAAAACATTCAGTACTTC.

The genes are TRBV7-2 and TRBJ1-5; possible D gene TRBD1, 6 bases. The germline V and J ends were trimmed by 4 bases and 7 bases, with 11 bases remaining between them. There are 13 residues in the CDR3. Germline lookup yields CDR1 SGHTA and CDR2 FQGNSA. Written as DNA, the CDR3 is TGTGCCAGCAGCTCCAGCAGGGGACAGCCCCAGCATTTT. It yields the protein CASSSSRGQPQHF.

CDR3 sequence (DNA): TGTGCCAGTAACCAGCGGACCACAGATACGCAGTATTTT. Encoded protein: CASNQRTTDTQYF. The chain carries TRBV19 and TRBJ2-3, with a possible D match to TRBD2 (5 bases). The ends were cut back, 7 bases at V and 2 bases at J, with 10 bases in the middle. The CDR3 is 13 residues long. The germline CDR1 and CDR2 sequences are LNHDA and SQIVND (reference sequence).

The chain joins TRBV10-3 to TRBJ1-3, with 7 bases matching TRBD1. The CDR3 loop spans 18 amino acids. Germline values: CDR1 ENHRY, CDR2 SYGVKD. The V and J ends lost 6 bases and 3 bases, in that order; junction bases with no gene match: 17. CDR3 in amino acids: CAISNAHGPDRDGNTIYF. The CDR3 coding sequence is TGTGCCATCAGCAACGCCCATGGGCCCGACAGGGATGGAAACACCATATATTTT.